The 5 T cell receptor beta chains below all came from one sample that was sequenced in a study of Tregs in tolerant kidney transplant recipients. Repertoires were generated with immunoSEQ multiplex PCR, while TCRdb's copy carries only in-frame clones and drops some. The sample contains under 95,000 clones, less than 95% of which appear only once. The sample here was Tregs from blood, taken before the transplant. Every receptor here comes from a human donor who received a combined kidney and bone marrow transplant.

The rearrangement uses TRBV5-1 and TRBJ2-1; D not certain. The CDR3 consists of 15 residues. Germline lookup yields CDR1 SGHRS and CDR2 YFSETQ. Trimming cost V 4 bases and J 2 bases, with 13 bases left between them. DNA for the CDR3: TGCGCCAGCAGCACCGACAACACAGCCTACAATGAGCAGTTCTTC. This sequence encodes CASSTDNTAYNEQFF.

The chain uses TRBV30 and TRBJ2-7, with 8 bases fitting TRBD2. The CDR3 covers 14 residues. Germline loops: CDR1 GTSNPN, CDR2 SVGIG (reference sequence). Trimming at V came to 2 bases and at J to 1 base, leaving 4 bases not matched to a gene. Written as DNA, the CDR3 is TGTGCCTGGAGTCACGGGAGGGGGTCCTACGAGCAGTACTTC. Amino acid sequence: CAWSHGRGSYEQYF.

CDR3 amino acids: CASSSVGKRAYGYTF. DNA of the CDR3: TGTGCCAGCAGTTCAGTAGGGAAAAGGGCCTATGGCTACACCTTC. The rearrangement links TRBV6-6 to TRBJ1-2; D not certain. There are 15 residues in the CDR3. V lost 4 bases to trimming and J lost 4 bases, with 16 bases between them. The V gene's germline CDR1 is MNHNY and CDR2 SVGAGI (reference sequence).

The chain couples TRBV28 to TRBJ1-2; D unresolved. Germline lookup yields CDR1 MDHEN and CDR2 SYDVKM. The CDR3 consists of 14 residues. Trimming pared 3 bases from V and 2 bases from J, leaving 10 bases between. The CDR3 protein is CASSLDRANYGYTF. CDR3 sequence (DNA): TGTGCCAGCAGTTTGGATAGGGCGAACTATGGCTACACCTTC.

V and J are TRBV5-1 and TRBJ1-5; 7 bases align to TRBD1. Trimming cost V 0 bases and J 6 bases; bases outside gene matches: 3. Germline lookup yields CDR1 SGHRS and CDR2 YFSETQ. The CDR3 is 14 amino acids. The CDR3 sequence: CASSLGQGGQPQHF. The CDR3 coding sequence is TGCGCCAGCAGCTTGGGACAGGGCGGTCAGCCCCAGCATTTT.